The present TCR beta chain was sequenced within a study of early T cells in non-severe SARS-CoV-2 infection. At the level of the study: Sequenced bulk RNA came from whole blood that was unsorted, and chains were unpaired.

The CDR3 covers 18 residues. Germline V gene data show CDR1 as MNHNS and CDR2 as SASEGT. The V end was cut by 3 bases, the J end by 6 bases, with 25 bases between. Individual cDNA molecules carried attached unique molecular identifiers. TCRdb analysed the 5' RACE reads with MiXCR anew, one entry per CDR3 protein. This sample has some 58,000 distinct CDR3 sequences, with around 11% found just once. The receptor was derived from an adult who was a healthcare worker with PCR-confirmed SARS-CoV-2 infection or an uninfected control (not recorded which). Sequenced here: whole blood, sampled at baseline. The chain recombines TRBV6-1 with TRBJ2-3, with a weak D call TRBD2 (6 bases). The chain's CDR3 is CASSERGWDWHSSDTQYF. As DNA, the CDR3 is TGTGCCAGCAGTGAGAGAGGTTGGGACTGGCACTCGAGCGATACGCAGTATTTT.